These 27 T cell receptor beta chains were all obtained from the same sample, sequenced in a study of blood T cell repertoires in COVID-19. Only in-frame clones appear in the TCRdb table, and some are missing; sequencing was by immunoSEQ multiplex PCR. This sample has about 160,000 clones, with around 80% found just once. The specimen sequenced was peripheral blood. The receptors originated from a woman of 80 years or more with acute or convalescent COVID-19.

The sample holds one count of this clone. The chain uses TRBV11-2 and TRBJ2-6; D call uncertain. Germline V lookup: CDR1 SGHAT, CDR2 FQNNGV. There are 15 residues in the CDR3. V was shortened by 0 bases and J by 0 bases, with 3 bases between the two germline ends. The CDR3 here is CASSLDSSGANVLTF. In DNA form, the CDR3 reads TGTGCCAGCAGCTTAGACAGCTCTGGGGCCAACGTCCTGACTTTC.

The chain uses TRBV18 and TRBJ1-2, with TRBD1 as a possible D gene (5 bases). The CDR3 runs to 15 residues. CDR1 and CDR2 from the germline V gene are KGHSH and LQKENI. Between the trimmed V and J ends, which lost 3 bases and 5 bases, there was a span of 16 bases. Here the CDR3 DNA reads TGTGCCAGCTCACCCTACACCGGGACTGAATATGGCTACACCTTC. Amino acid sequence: CASSPYTGTEYGYTF.

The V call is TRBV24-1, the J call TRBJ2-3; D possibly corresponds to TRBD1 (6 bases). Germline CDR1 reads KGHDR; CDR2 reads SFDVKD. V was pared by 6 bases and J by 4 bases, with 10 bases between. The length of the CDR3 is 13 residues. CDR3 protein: CATSKSGADTQYF. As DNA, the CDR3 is TGTGCCACCAGTAAATCAGGGGCAGATACGCAGTATTTT.

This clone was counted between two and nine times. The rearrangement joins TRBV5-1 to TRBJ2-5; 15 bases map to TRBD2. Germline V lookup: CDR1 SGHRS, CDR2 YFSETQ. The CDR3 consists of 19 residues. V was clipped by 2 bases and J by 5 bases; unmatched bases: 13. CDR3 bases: TGCGCCAGCAGCTTAACCCCGGGACTAGCGGGAGGACGTGAGGAGACCCAGTACTTC. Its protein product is CASSLTPGLAGGREETQYF.

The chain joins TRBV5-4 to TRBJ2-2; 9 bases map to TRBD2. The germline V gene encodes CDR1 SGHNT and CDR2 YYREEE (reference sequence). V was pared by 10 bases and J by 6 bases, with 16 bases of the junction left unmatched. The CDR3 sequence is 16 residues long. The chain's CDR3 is CASRGGSAGGAGELFF. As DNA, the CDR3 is TGTGCCTCTAGGGGGGGTTCAGCGGGAGGTGCCGGGGAGCTGTTTTTT.

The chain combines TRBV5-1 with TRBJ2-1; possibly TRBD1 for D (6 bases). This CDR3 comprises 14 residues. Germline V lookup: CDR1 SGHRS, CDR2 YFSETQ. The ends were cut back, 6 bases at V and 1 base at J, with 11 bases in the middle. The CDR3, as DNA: TGCGCCAGCACTCAGGGGCTTTCCTACAATGAGCAGTTCTTC. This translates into CASTQGLSYNEQFF. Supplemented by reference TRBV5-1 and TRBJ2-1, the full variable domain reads KAGVTQTPRYLIKTRGQQVTLSCSPISGHRSVSWYQQTPGQGLQFLFEYFSETQRNKGNFPGRFSGRQFSNSRSEMNVSTLELGDSALYLCASTQGLSYNEQFFGPGTRLTVL.

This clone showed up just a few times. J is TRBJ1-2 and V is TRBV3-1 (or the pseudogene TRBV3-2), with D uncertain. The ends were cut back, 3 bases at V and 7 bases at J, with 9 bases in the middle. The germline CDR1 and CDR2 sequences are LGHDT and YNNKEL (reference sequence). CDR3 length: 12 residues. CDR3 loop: CASSQADGGYTF. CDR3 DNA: TGTGCCAGCAGCCAGGCCGATGGTGGCTACACCTTC.

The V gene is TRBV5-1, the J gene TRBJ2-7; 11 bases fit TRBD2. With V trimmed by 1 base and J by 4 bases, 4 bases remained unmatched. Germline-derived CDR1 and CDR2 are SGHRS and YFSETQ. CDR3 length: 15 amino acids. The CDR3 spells CASSLTSGRGYEQYF. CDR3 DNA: TGCGCCAGCAGCTTGACTAGCGGGAGAGGATACGAGCAGTACTTC.

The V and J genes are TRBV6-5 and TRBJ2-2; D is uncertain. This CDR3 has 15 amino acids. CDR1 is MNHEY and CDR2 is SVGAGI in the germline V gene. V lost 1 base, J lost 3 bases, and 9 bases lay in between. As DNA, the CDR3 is TGTGCCAGCAGTTACTGGGCTCCCGACACCGGGGAGCTGTTTTTT. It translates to CASSYWAPDTGELFF.

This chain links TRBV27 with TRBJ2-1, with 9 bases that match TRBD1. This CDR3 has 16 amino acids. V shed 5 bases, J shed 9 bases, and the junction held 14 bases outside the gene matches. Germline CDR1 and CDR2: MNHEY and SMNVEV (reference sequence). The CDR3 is CASSRDRDRVDVEQFF. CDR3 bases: TGTGCCAGCAGTCGGGACCGGGACAGGGTGGATGTTGAGCAGTTCTTC.

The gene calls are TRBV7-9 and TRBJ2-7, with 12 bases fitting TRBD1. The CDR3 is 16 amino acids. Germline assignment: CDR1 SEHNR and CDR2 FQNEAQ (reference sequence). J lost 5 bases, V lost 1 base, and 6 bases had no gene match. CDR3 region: CASSLGQGQGAHEQYF. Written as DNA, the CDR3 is TGTGCCAGCAGCTTAGGACAGGGACAGGGGGCCCACGAGCAGTACTTC.

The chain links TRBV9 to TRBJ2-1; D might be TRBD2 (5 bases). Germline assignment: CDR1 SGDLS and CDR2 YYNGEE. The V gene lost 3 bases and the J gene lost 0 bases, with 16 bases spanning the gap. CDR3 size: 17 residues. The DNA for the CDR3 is TGTGCCAGCAGCGCCCGCCCCGGGATGAGCTCCTACAATGAGCAGTTCTTC. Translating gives CASSARPGMSSYNEQFF.

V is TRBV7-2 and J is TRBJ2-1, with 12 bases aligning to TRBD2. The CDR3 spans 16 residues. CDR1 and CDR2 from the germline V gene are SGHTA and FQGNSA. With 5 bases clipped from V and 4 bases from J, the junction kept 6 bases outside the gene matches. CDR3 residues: CASSRWTSGVYNEQFF. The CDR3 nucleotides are TGTGCCAGCAGCCGTTGGACTAGCGGGGTTTACAATGAGCAGTTCTTC.

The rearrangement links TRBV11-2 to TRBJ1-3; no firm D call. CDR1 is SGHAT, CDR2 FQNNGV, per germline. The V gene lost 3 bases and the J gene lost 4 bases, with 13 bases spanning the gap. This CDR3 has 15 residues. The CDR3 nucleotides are TGTGCCAGCAGCTTCGGTCTCTCTTGGGGAAACACCATATATTTT. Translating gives CASSFGLSWGNTIYF.

CDR3 amino acids: CASSYESSGEGHGSQETQYF. CDR3 coding DNA: TGTGCCAGCAGCTACGAGTCTAGCGGGGAGGGGCACGGGAGCCAAGAGACCCAGTACTTC. The chain couples TRBV12-1 to TRBJ2-5; the D call of TRBD2 is as the table states it, not checked on the DNA. TRBV12-1 has pseudogene status. This CDR3 is 20 amino acids long.

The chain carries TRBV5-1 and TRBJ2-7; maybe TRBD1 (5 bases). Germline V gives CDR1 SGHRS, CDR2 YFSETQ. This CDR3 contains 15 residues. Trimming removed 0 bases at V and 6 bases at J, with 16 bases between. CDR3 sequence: CASSLAIGSGSEQYF. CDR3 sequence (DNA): TGCGCCAGCAGCTTGGCCATCGGGTCAGGGTCCGAGCAGTACTTC. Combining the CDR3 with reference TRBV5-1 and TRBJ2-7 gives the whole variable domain KAGVTQTPRYLIKTRGQQVTLSCSPISGHRSVSWYQQTPGQGLQFLFEYFSETQRNKGNFPGRFSGRQFSNSRSEMNVSTLELGDSALYLCASSLAIGSGSEQYFGPGTRLTVT.

The CDR3 DNA sequence: TGCGCCAGCAGCTTGGTTACTACAGGGGGGAGCTTGGATACGCAGTATTTT. This gives the protein CASSLVTTGGSLDTQYF. The chain has TRBV5-1 and TRBJ2-3; 8 nucleotides agree with TRBD1. V was clipped by 0 bases and J by 6 bases; unmatched bases: 12. Per germline, CDR1 SGHRS and CDR2 YFSETQ. The CDR3 covers 17 residues.

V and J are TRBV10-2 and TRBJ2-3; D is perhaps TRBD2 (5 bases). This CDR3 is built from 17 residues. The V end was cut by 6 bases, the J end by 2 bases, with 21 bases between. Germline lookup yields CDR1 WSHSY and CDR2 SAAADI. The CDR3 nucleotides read TGCGCCAGCAGGCACTCTCTCGCGGGTTTACTCACAGATACGCAGTATTTT. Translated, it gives CASRHSLAGLLTDTQYF.

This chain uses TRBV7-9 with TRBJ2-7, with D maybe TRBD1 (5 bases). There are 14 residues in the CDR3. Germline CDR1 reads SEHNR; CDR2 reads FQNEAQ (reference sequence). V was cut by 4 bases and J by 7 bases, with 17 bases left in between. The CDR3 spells CASSSAVKGEEQYF. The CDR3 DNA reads TGTGCCAGCAGCTCAGCAGTTAAAGGGGAAGAGCAGTACTTC.

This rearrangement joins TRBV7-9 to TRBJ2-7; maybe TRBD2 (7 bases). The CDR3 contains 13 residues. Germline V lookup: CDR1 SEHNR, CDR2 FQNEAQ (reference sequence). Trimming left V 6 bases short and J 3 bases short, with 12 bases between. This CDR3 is CASSPGGLYEQYF. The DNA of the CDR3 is TGTGCCAGCAGTCCCGGGGGGCTCTACGAGCAGTACTTC.

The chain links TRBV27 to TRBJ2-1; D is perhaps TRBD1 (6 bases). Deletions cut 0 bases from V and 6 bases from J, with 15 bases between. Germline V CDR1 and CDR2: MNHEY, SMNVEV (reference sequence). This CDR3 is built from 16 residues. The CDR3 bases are TGTGCCAGCAGTTTATCGATTTCAGGCAGGGGCAATGAGCAGTTCTTC. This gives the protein CASSLSISGRGNEQFF.

The CDR3 loop is CASSDSLWTGQFF. CDR3 sequence (DNA): TGTGCCAGCAGTGACTCTCTGTGGACAGGGCAGTTCTTC. The chain recombines TRBV6-4 with TRBJ2-1, with TRBD1 identical over 7 bases. Trimming cost V 0 bases and J 12 bases; bases outside gene matches: 5. The germline gives CDR1 MRHNA, CDR2 SNTAGT. This CDR3 spans 13 amino acids.

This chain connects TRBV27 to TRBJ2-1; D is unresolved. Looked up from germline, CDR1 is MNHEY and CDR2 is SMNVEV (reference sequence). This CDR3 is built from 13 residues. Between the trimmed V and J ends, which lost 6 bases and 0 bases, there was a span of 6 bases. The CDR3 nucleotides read TGTGCCAGCAGAAGTAGCTCCTACAATGAGCAGTTCTTC. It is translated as CASRSSSYNEQFF.

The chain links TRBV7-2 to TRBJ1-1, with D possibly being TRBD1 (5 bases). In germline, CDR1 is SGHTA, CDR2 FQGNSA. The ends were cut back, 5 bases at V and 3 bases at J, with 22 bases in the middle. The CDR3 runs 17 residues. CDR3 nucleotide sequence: TGTGCCAGCAGCCCCCGACCCGGGTCCGGAGGGGACACTGAAGCTTTCTTT. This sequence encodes CASSPRPGSGGDTEAFF.

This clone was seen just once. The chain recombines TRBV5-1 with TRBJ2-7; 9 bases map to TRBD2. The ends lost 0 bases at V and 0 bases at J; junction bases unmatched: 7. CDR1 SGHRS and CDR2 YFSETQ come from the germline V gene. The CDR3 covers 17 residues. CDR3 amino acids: CASSLVASGTSSYEQYF. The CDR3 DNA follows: TGCGCCAGCAGCTTGGTGGCTAGCGGGACTAGCTCCTACGAGCAGTACTTC.

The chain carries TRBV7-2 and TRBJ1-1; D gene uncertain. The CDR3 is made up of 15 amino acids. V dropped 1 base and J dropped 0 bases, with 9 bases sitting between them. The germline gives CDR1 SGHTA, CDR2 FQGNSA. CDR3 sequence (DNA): TGTGCCAGCAGCTTAGTTCATCGAGTGAACACTGAAGCTTTCTTT. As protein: CASSLVHRVNTEAFF. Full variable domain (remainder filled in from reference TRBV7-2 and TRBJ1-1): GAGVSQSPSNKVTEKGKDVELRCDPISGHTALYWYRQSLGQGLEFLIYFQGNSAPDKSGLPSDRFSAERTGGSVSTLTIQRTQQEDSAVYLCASSLVHRVNTEAFFGQGTRLTVV.

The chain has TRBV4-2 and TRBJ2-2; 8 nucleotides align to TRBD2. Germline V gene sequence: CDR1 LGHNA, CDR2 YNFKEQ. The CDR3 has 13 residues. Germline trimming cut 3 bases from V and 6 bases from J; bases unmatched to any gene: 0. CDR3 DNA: TGTGCCAGCAGCCAGACTAGCGCCGGGGAGCTGTTTTTT. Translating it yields CASSQTSAGELFF.